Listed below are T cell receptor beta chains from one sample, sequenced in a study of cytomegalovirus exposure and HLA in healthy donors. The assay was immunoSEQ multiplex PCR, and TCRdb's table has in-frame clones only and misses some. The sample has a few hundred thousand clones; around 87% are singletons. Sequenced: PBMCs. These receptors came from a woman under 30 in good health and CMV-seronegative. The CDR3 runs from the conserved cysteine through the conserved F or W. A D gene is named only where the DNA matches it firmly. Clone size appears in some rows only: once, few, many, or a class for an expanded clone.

cdr3_nt: TGTGCCAGCAGCGGCCCCGGGGGGGTTTCAGATACGCAGTATTTT; cdr3_aa: CASSGPGGVSDTQYF; cdr3_length: 15; j_call: TRBJ2-3; clone_size: .; v_call: TRBV9; d_call: TRBD2
cdr3_nt: TGTGCCAGCAGCAAAACAGACACCGGGGAGCTGTTTTTT; cdr3_aa: CASSKTDTGELFF; cdr3_length: 13; j_call: TRBJ2-2; clone_size: .; v_call: TRBV28; d_call: .
cdr3_nt: TGTGCCAGCAATAAGGGGTTCCCTGGAAACACCATATATTTT; cdr3_aa: CASNKGFPGNTIYF; cdr3_length: 14; j_call: TRBJ1-3; clone_size: .; v_call: TRBV5-6; d_call: .
cdr3_nt: TGTGCCAGTAGAGAGAGGGAGAACACTGAAGCTTTCTTT; cdr3_aa: CASRERENTEAFF; cdr3_length: 13; j_call: TRBJ1-1; clone_size: .; v_call: TRBV19; d_call: .
cdr3_nt: TGTGCCAGCATGGGAGGGAGCACAGATACGCAGTATTTT; cdr3_aa: CASMGGSTDTQYF; cdr3_length: 13; j_call: TRBJ2-3; clone_size: .; v_call: TRBV2; d_call: TRBD2
cdr3_nt: TGTGCCAGCAGCGATAGGGGTTATGGAGCGGGAGCCTACAATGAGCAGTTCTTC; cdr3_aa: CASSDRGYGAGAYNEQFF; cdr3_length: 18; j_call: TRBJ2-1; clone_size: .; v_call: TRBV7-6; d_call: TRBD2
cdr3_nt: TGTGCCAGCAGCTACACCGGGACTAGGAGGTACATTCAGTACTTC; cdr3_aa: CASSYTGTRRYIQYF; cdr3_length: 15; j_call: TRBJ2-4; clone_size: .; v_call: TRBV5-6; d_call: TRBD2
cdr3_nt: TGTGCCAGCAGGAACCTTGGGGCGGGGACTTTCACAGATACGCAGTATTTT; cdr3_aa: CASRNLGAGTFTDTQYF; cdr3_length: 17; j_call: TRBJ2-3; clone_size: .; v_call: TRBV27; d_call: .
cdr3_nt: TGTGCCAGCAGTTACAAGGCAGGGGATGGCTACACCTTC; cdr3_aa: CASSYKAGDGYTF; cdr3_length: 13; j_call: TRBJ1-2; clone_size: .; v_call: TRBV6-5; d_call: .
cdr3_nt: TGTGCCAGCTCACCACAAAAGGGGGACCACTCCTACAATGAGCAGTTCTTC; cdr3_aa: CASSPQKGDHSYNEQFF; cdr3_length: 17; j_call: TRBJ2-1; clone_size: .; v_call: TRBV18; d_call: .
cdr3_nt: TGTGCCAGCAGCCGAATCGGACAGGGAATGGCAGATACGCAGTATTTT; cdr3_aa: CASSRIGQGMADTQYF; cdr3_length: 16; j_call: TRBJ2-3; clone_size: .; v_call: TRBV7-8; d_call: TRBD1
cdr3_nt: TGTGCCAGCAGCTCCCCAATAGCGGTCTCCTACAATGAGCAGTTCTTC; cdr3_aa: CASSSPIAVSYNEQFF; cdr3_length: 16; j_call: TRBJ2-1; clone_size: .; v_call: TRBV11-2; d_call: .
cdr3_nt: TGTGCCAGCAGCCCCGCCCCCGGGGGAAACACCATATATTTT; cdr3_aa: CASSPAPGGNTIYF; cdr3_length: 14; j_call: TRBJ1-3; clone_size: .; v_call: TRBV7-9; d_call: .
cdr3_nt: TGCGCCAGCAGCCCCAGGACTAGCGGGGACACCGGGGAGCTGTTTTTT; cdr3_aa: CASSPRTSGDTGELFF; cdr3_length: 16; j_call: TRBJ2-2; clone_size: .; v_call: TRBV4-1; d_call: TRBD2
cdr3_nt: TGTGCCAGCAGCCTCCAGGGGGCAAATGAAAAACTGTTTTTT; cdr3_aa: CASSLQGANEKLFF; cdr3_length: 14; j_call: TRBJ1-4; clone_size: once; v_call: TRBV5-4; d_call: TRBD1
cdr3_nt: TGTGCCAGCACCTTTAGCGGGGGGGCCATTGAGCAGTTCTTC; cdr3_aa: CASTFSGGAIEQFF; cdr3_length: 14; j_call: TRBJ2-1; clone_size: .; v_call: TRBV6-5; d_call: TRBD2
cdr3_nt: TGTGCCAGTAGTATAGTAGCGGGGGGCACGACTAGCACAGATACGCAGTATTTT; cdr3_aa: CASSIVAGGTTSTDTQYF; cdr3_length: 18; j_call: TRBJ2-3; clone_size: .; v_call: TRBV19; d_call: TRBD2
cdr3_nt: TGCGCCAGCAGCCTCCTGACAGGGGCGAATGAAAAACTGTTTTTT; cdr3_aa: CASSLLTGANEKLFF; cdr3_length: 15; j_call: TRBJ1-4; clone_size: .; v_call: TRBV4-1; d_call: TRBD1
cdr3_nt: TGTGCCAGCAGTGCACCCGGGACACTAAATCAGCCCCAGCATTTT; cdr3_aa: CASSAPGTLNQPQHF; cdr3_length: 15; j_call: TRBJ1-5; clone_size: .; v_call: TRBV25-1; d_call: .
cdr3_nt: TGTGCCAGTAAAGGCGACAGGGTAGTGGATCAGCCCCAGCATTTT; cdr3_aa: CASKGDRVVDQPQHF; cdr3_length: 15; j_call: TRBJ1-5; clone_size: .; v_call: TRBV19; d_call: TRBD1
cdr3_nt: TGTGCCAGCAGACCGGGACTAGCGGCTACCGGGGAGCTGTTTTTT; cdr3_aa: CASRPGLAATGELFF; cdr3_length: 15; j_call: TRBJ2-2; clone_size: .; v_call: TRBV27; d_call: TRBD2
cdr3_nt: TGTGCCACCTACAGCAATCAGCCCCAGCATTTT; cdr3_aa: CATYSNQPQHF; cdr3_length: 11; j_call: TRBJ1-5; clone_size: few; v_call: TRBV6-1; d_call: .
cdr3_nt: TGTGCCAGCAGGCAGCGGGGGGGCTCCTACAATGAGCAGTTCTTC; cdr3_aa: CASRQRGGSYNEQFF; cdr3_length: 15; j_call: TRBJ2-1; clone_size: .; v_call: TRBV2; d_call: TRBD2